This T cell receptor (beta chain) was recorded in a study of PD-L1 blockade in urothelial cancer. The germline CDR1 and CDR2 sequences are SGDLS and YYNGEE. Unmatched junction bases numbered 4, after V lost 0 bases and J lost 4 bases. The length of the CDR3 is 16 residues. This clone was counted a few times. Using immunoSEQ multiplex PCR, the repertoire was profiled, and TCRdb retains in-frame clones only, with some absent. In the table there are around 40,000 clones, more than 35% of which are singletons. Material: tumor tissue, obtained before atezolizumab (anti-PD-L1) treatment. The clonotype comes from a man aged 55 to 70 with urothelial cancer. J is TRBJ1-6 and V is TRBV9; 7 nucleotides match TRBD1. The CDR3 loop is CASSVGGTEYNSPLHF. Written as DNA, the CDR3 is TGTGCCAGCAGCGTAGGGGGGACAGAGTATAATTCACCCCTCCACTTT.